Below are 15 T cell receptor beta chains sequenced from a single sample in a study of T cell changes during pregnancy in multiple sclerosis. This table comes from immunoSEQ multiplex PCR, and its TCRdb copy is limited to in-frame clones, with some not included. The sample holds over 100,000 clones; roughly nine tenths are singletons and the top ten take 1.5%. This specimen was peripheral blood, taken in the third trimester of pregnancy. These receptors originate from a female donor with multiple sclerosis, enrolled in a pregnancy study.

The gene calls are TRBV11-3 and TRBJ2-1, with TRBD1 identical over 7 bases. CDR1 and CDR2 (germline): SGHNT, YENEEA. The CDR3 loop spans 17 amino acids. Germline trimming cut 3 bases from V and 1 base from J; bases unmatched to any gene: 9. The CDR3 sequence: CASSFGKRGQSYNEQFF. The CDR3, as DNA: TGTGCCAGCAGCTTCGGGAAAAGGGGGCAGTCCTACAATGAGCAGTTCTTC.

The chain recombines TRBV5-1 with TRBJ2-1; D may be TRBD2 (6 bases). V was cut by 7 bases and J by 6 bases, with 20 bases left in between. The CDR3 covers 15 residues. CDR1 and CDR2 from the germline V gene are SGHRS and YFSETQ. The CDR3 nucleotides are TGCGCCAGCGCAGCCCACCCAAGGACTACCAATGAGCAGTTCTTC. Its translation: CASAAHPRTTNEQFF. The full variable domain, completed using reference TRBV5-1 and TRBJ2-1, is KAGVTQTPRYLIKTRGQQVTLSCSPISGHRSVSWYQQTPGQGLQFLFEYFSETQRNKGNFPGRFSGRQFSNSRSEMNVSTLELGDSALYLCASAAHPRTTNEQFFGPGTRLTVL.

The gene calls are TRBV5-4 and TRBJ2-3; TRBD1 matches 7 bases. The junction had 6 bases not matched to a gene; V was cut back by 3 bases and J by 2 bases. Germline V gene data show CDR1 as SGHNT and CDR2 as YYREEE (reference sequence). The CDR3 is made up of 15 amino acids. The CDR3 region is CASSSGQVDTDTQYF. In nucleotides, the CDR3 is TGTGCCAGCAGCTCCGGACAGGTCGACACAGATACGCAGTATTTT.

The rearrangement joins TRBV9 to TRBJ2-5, with 8 nucleotides matching TRBD2. V lost 0 bases, J lost 2 bases, and 6 bases stayed unmatched. Germline V gene data show CDR1 as SGDLS and CDR2 as YYNGEE. There are 16 residues in the CDR3. The CDR3 bases are TGTGCCAGCAGCGTAGATGGCGGGAGGTTTCAAGAGACCCAGTACTTC. This translates into CASSVDGGRFQETQYF.

This chain links TRBV7-9 with TRBJ1-6; weak D call: TRBD1 (6 bases). The V gene's germline CDR1 is SEHNR and CDR2 FQNEAQ (reference sequence). The V and J ends lost 1 base and 7 bases respectively, with 11 bases between them. The CDR3 totals 15 residues. The CDR3 protein is CASSLVGQGNSPLHF. The DNA of the CDR3 is TGTGCCAGCAGCTTAGTGGGACAAGGAAATTCACCCCTCCACTTT.

The chain uses TRBV10-3 and TRBJ2-6; D is undetermined. The CDR3 is 15 amino acids. The germline CDR1 and CDR2 sequences are ENHRY and SYGVKD. Trimming removed 0 bases at V and 1 base at J, with 4 bases between. The CDR3: CAISESRSGANVLTF. CDR3 nucleotides: TGTGCCATCAGTGAGTCGCGGTCTGGGGCCAACGTCCTGACTTTC.

A remark on this clone: Relative to the germline gene, one junction end is altered; a read error may explain this. The chain recombines TRBV6-5 with TRBJ1-5; TRBD1 matches 7 bases. From germline, CDR1 is MNHEY and CDR2 SVGAGI. This CDR3 has 16 residues. The CDR3 nucleotides are TGTGCCAGCAGCTACTCCGGGGGACAGAAAAATCAGCCCCAGCATTTT. It yields the protein CASSYSGGQKNQPQHF.

The chain is built from TRBV5-1 and TRBJ2-7, with TRBD2 identical over 9 bases. The V gene end was trimmed by 0 bases and the J gene end by 7 bases; junction bases not matched to a gene: 11. The germline gives CDR1 SGHRS, CDR2 YFSETQ. The CDR3 contains 16 residues. The CDR3 DNA reads TGCGCCAGCAGCTTGGGTGGCGGGAGGGCTCAGGAAGAGCAGTACTTC. Its protein product is CASSLGGGRAQEEQYF.

This chain links TRBV13 with TRBJ2-2, with 8 nucleotides matching TRBD1. This CDR3 contains 16 residues. V lost 3 bases and J lost 0; bases outside the gene matches: 3. In germline, CDR1 is PRHDT, CDR2 FYEKMQ (reference sequence). The CDR3: CASSFPGGANTGELFF. CDR3 coding DNA: TGTGCCAGCAGCTTTCCAGGGGGCGCGAACACCGGGGAGCTGTTTTTT.

V usage is TRBV28 and J usage is TRBJ2-2; D may be TRBD1 (6 bases). CDR1 is MDHEN and CDR2 is SYDVKM in the germline V gene. Trimming removed 3 bases at V and 2 bases at J, with 16 bases between. The CDR3 consists of 17 residues. CDR3 loop: CASSFLNRDINTGELFF. CDR3 DNA sequence: TGTGCCAGCAGTTTTTTAAACAGGGACATAAACACCGGGGAGCTGTTTTTT.

The chain employs TRBV27 and TRBJ2-3, with D maybe TRBD2 (5 bases). This CDR3 is built from 14 residues. Trimming removed 5 bases at V and 2 bases at J, with 11 bases between. Germline V CDR1 and CDR2: MNHEY, SMNVEV (reference sequence). CDR3 residues: CASSPLAATDTQYF. Here the CDR3 DNA reads TGTGCCAGCAGTCCCCTAGCCGCCACAGATACGCAGTATTTT.

This clone was detected a few times. The chain employs TRBV7-2 and TRBJ1-5, with D possibly matching TRBD1 (6 bases). The germline gives CDR1 SGHTA, CDR2 FQGNSA. Trimming cost V 6 bases and J 4 bases, with 16 bases left between them. This CDR3 contains 15 residues. CDR3 DNA: TGTGCCAGCAGAAAAGGCCAGGGGCCTAATCAGCCCCAGCATTTT. Protein: CASRKGQGPNQPQHF.

The chain has TRBV9 and TRBJ2-5, with 10 bases identical to TRBD2. Trimming at V came to 0 bases and at J to 2 bases, leaving 4 bases not matched to a gene. Germline V gene data show CDR1 as SGDLS and CDR2 as YYNGEE. This CDR3 comprises 16 residues. CDR3 coding DNA: TGTGCCAGCAGCGTAGCTCTACTAGCGGGACAAGAGACCCAGTACTTC. Amino acid sequence: CASSVALLAGQETQYF. Filled out from reference TRBV9 and TRBJ2-5, the complete variable domain reads DSGVTQTPKHLITATGQRVTLRCSPRSGDLSVYWYQQSLDQGLQFLIQYYNGEERAKGNILERFSAQQFPDLHSELNLSSLELGDSALYFCASSVALLAGQETQYFGPGTRLLVL.

The gene calls are TRBV11-3 and TRBJ2-2; D possibly corresponds to TRBD1 (6 bases). This CDR3 spans 15 amino acids. From germline, CDR1 is SGHNT and CDR2 YENEEA. Trimming cost V 4 bases and J 5 bases, with 14 bases left between them. The CDR3 nucleotides read TGTGCCAGCAGCTCCCGGTATGACAGGACCGGGGAGCTGTTTTTT. Translated, it gives CASSSRYDRTGELFF.

The CDR3 bases are TGTGCCAGCAGCCCGGATGGGGGCCCTTGGGGGACCCAGTACTTC. Residues: CASSPDGGPWGTQYF. The V gene is TRBV11-2, the J gene TRBJ2-5, with D possibly matching TRBD1 (6 bases). Trimming left V 5 bases short and J 7 bases short, with 20 bases between. CDR1 is SGHAT, CDR2 FQNNGV, per germline. There are 15 residues in the CDR3.